This is a list of T cell receptor beta chains from one sample in a study of blood T cell repertoires in COVID-19. Assay used: immunoSEQ multiplex PCR; TCRdb lists only in-frame clones, some missing. Among roughly 410,000 clones listed, around 87% were seen once. The sample was peripheral blood. These receptors were taken from an older woman with COVID-19, enrolled during active disease. Both conserved end residues are part of each CDR3. D genes are given only for firm matches. Rows give clone size only sometimes, using once, few, many, or a class for an expanded clone.

TRBV18	TRBJ2-1	-	-	TGTGCCAGCTCAGCAGGGATTAAGGGCAATGAGCAGTTCTTC	CASSAGIKGNEQFF
TRBV7-2	TRBJ2-1	-	TRBD1	TGTGCCAGCAGCTTTGGGGACAGGCCTTACAATGAGCAGTTCTTC	CASSFGDRPYNEQFF
TRBV6-5	TRBJ2-5	-	-	TGTGCCAGCAGGGGGCTCCAAGAGACCCAGTACTTC	CASRGLQETQYF
TRBV19	TRBJ1-5	few	TRBD1	TGTGCCAGTACCTATCTTCCAGGGGGGTTGCATCAGCCCCAGCATTTT	CASTYLPGGLHQPQHF
TRBV9	TRBJ2-5	once	-	TGTGCCAGCAGCGTTGGGGGGCTAGCGGTTGAGGCCCAGTACTTC	CASSVGGLAVEAQYF
TRBV28	TRBJ1-4	-	-	TGTGCCAGCAGTTTATTTCTCCAGGGTTATATTGCAACTAATGAAAAACTGTTTTTT	CASSLFLQGYIATNEKLFF
TRBV10-3	TRBJ1-1	-	TRBD1	TGTGCCATCGGGGACAGTTCTGGGACTGAAGCTTTCTTT	CAIGDSSGTEAFF
TRBV7-9	TRBJ1-5	few	-	TGTGCCAGCAGCCCTGAGATGGGCAATCAGCCCCAGCATTTT	CASSPEMGNQPQHF
TRBV2	TRBJ1-2	-	-	TGTGCCAGCAGTGAACTGGGCTCTGGCTACACCTTC	CASSELGSGYTF
TRBV24-1	TRBJ2-7	-	TRBD2	TGTGCCACAGGGACTAGGTCCTACGAGCAGTACTTC	CATGTRSYEQYF
TRBV11-2	TRBJ2-1	-	TRBD1	TGTGCCAGCAGCGAGGTGACAGGGGTTAGATATGAGCAGTTCTTC	CASSEVTGVRYEQFF
TRBV19	TRBJ2-1	few	-	TGTGCCAGTAGTATTCTAGGAACTAGCAGGGAGAATGAGCAGTTCTTC	CASSILGTSRENEQFF
TRBV15	TRBJ1-2	-	TRBD1	TGTGCCACCAGCAGAGACCATGGGTGGACAGGGGCATCGGGTACCTTC	CATSRDHGWTGASGTF
TRBV4-2	TRBJ2-7	-	TRBD2	TGTGCCAGCAGCCGGTTAGCGGGGGCCGCCGCCGACGAGCAGTACTTC	CASSRLAGAAADEQYF
TRBV5-4	TRBJ2-3	once	TRBD1	TGTGCCAGCAGCACGACAGGGGATTCAGATACGCAGTATTTT	CASSTTGDSDTQYF
TRBV28	TRBJ2-2	-	TRBD2	TGTGCCAGCCTCCGGACTAGCGGGAACACCGGGGAGCTGTTTTTT	CASLRTSGNTGELFF
TRBV29-1	TRBJ1-2	-	TRBD1	TGCAGCGTTGAAGCCCGCCCCAAGGGGGCGGTCTATGGCTACACCTTC	CSVEARPKGAVYGYTF
TRBV19	TRBJ1-1	-	-	TGTGCCAGTAGTAAAGCAGACTACACTGAAGCTTTCTTT	CASSKADYTEAFF
TRBV18	TRBJ1-6	-	-	TGTGCCAGCTCACCACCCAGCACAGAGAATTCACCCCTCCACTTT	CASSPPSTENSPLHF
TRBV5-1	TRBJ2-1	-	-	TGCGCCAGCAGGGATACCGGGACCTACAATGAGCAGTTCTTC	CASRDTGTYNEQFF
TRBV10-3	TRBJ2-7	-	-	TGTGCCATCAGTGGGGGGCAGGGGAAGTACGAGCAGTACTTC	CAISGGQGKYEQYF
TRBV5-1	TRBJ1-1	-	-	TGCGCCAGCAGCTCCCAGGCGCAGTTGGGCACTGAAGCTTTCTTT	CASSSQAQLGTEAFF
TRBV5-4	TRBJ2-3	few	-	TGTGCCAGCTTCTCGGGATCGGGGGAACGCACAGATACGCAGTATTTT	CASFSGSGERTDTQYF
TRBV27	TRBJ2-3	-	TRBD1	TGTGCCAGCAGTCCAGGACAGGGACGGCAGCCAGATACGCAGTATTTT	CASSPGQGRQPDTQYF
TRBV24-1	TRBJ2-2	once	-	TGTGCCACCAGTAAGCGGGACACCGGGGAGCTGTTTTTT	CATSKRDTGELFF
TRBV6-5	TRBJ1-4	-	TRBD1	TGTGCCAGCAGAGCGGGACAGGGAACAGAAAAACTGTTTTTT	CASRAGQGTEKLFF
TRBV6-1	TRBJ1-5	-	-	TGTGCCAGCAGTGAGACAACCCGTAATCAGCCCCAGCATTTT	CASSETTRNQPQHF
TRBV18	TRBJ1-1	-	-	TGTGCCAGCTCACCTGGGAGGGGGGACGCTTTCTTT	CASSPGRGDAFF
TRBV5-1	TRBJ2-3	-	-	TGCGCCAGCAGCTCACGGGGGGATACGCAGTATTTT	CASSSRGDTQYF
TRBV27	TRBJ1-2	-	-	TGTGCCAGCAGCCCTTTACTAGGGCCCTATGGCTACACCTTC	CASSPLLGPYGYTF
TRBV5-1	TRBJ2-1	once	TRBD1	TGCGCCAGCAGCTCCTATTCTCAGGGGGCTTACTACAATGAGCAGTTCTTC	CASSSYSQGAYYNEQFF
TRBV6-1	TRBJ1-3	-	-	TGTGCCAGCAGTGAACCCGGCAGGGGCAGGACTGGAAACACCATATATTTT	CASSEPGRGRTGNTIYF
TRBV19	TRBJ1-4	once	-	TGTGCCAGTAGTATCGCACGGTCTTGGGAAAAACTGTTTTTT	CASSIARSWEKLFF
TRBV12-3/TRBV12-4	TRBJ1-1	few	TRBD1	TGTGCCAGCAGTCTACGAGACAGGGATCAAGCTTTCTTT	CASSLRDRDQAFF
TRBV28	TRBJ1-2	-	-	TGTGCCAGCAGGCCCGGACAACCTAGTGGCTACACCTTC	CASRPGQPSGYTF
TRBV4-2	TRBJ2-1	once	TRBD2	TGTGCCAGCAGCCAAGAAAGCCTAGCGGGGGGGCCATGGGAGCAGTTCTTC	CASSQESLAGGPWEQFF
TRBV19	TRBJ2-7	-	TRBD2	TGTGCCAGTAGTTCTCTAGCGGGGTCCTACGAGCAGTACTTC	CASSSLAGSYEQYF
TRBV5-1	TRBJ2-6	-	TRBD1	TGCGCCAGCAGCTCGGACAGGGAAAGAGCTGGGGCCAACGTCCTGACTTTC	CASSSDRERAGANVLTF
TRBV5-4	TRBJ2-1	-	TRBD2	TGTGCCAGCAGCGCCGGGACTAATGACAATGAGCAGTTCTTC	CASSAGTNDNEQFF